This TCR beta chain was observed in a study of T cells in Graves' hyperthyroidism and ophthalmopathy. Trimming stripped 2 bases from V and 7 bases from J, with 15 bases between. Germline CDR1 reads KGHSH; CDR2 reads LQKENI. The CDR3 covers 16 residues. This clonotype was picked up a small number of times. Amplification yielded TCR beta CDR3 regions, with RNA transcripts as the source. In the first-round RT-PCR of the TCR CDR3, the HTBI primer set was used. One entry per CDR3 protein, called by TCRdb with MiXCR from the multiplex PCR reads. Of over 700,000 distinct CDR3 sequences listed, under 20% are singletons. Blood was drawn at first hyperthyroidism diagnosis, before any ophthalmopathy symptoms. The authors obtained PBMCs from over 8.5 ml of fresh peripheral blood.

V and J are TRBV18 and TRBJ1-6; D is ambiguous. The source is a woman in her forties or fifties with Graves' hyperthyroidism that later progressed to Graves' ophthalmopathy. Sequences were obtained from blood. CDR3 DNA sequence: TGTGCCAGCTCACCATTTACGGCACGAGAAAATTCACCCCTCCACTTT. Amino acids: CASSPFTARENSPLHF.